A selection of T cell receptor beta chains follows, all from one sample in a study of CD8+CD57+ T cells in acquired aplastic anemia. TCRdb re-analysed the reads in MiXCR, keeping a single row per CDR3 protein. The sample yields over 150,000 distinct CDR3 sequences, around 50% seen once. Sequenced: sorted CD4+, CD8+, or CD8+CD57+ T cells (not recorded which) from PBMCs. The receptors stem from a human donor with aplastic anemia. CDR3s include the opening cysteine and the closing phenylalanine or tryptophan. A D gene is named only where the DNA matches it firmly. For some rows the clone size is stated as once, few or many, or as a class when expanded; others skip it.

>TRBV25-1|NA|TRBJ2-7|NA
CASSPGSAYEQYF
TGTGCCAGCTCCCCCGGCAGCGCCTACGAGCAGTACTTC
>TRBV15|NA|TRBJ2-5|NA
CATSRVRDQETQYF
TGTGCCACCAGCAGAGTCCGTGACCAAGAGACCCAGTACTTC
>TRBV5-1|NA|TRBJ2-1|NA
CASSFGAGNYNEQFF
TGCGCCAGCAGCTTCGGGGCAGGGAATTACAATGAGCAGTTCTTC
>TRBV5-5|NA|TRBJ2-5|TRBD2
CASSLALVGAGETQYF
TGTGCCAGCAGCTTGGCATTAGTCGGAGCGGGGGAGACCCAGTACTTC
>TRBV25-1|NA|TRBJ2-7|TRBD1
CASREDRVAFEQYF
TGTGCCAGCAGAGAAGACAGGGTCGCCTTCGAGCAGTACTTC
>TRBV20-1|NA|TRBJ2-5|TRBD2
CSASTGGPQETQYF
TGCAGTGCTTCCACGGGGGGACCCCAAGAGACCCAGTACTTC
>TRBV20-1|NA|TRBJ1-2|NA
CSASRQETNYGYTF
TGCAGTGCTAGCAGACAGGAAACTAACTATGGCTACACCTTC
>TRBV24-1|few|TRBJ2-3|NA
CATSESTDTQYF
TGTGCCACCAGTGAGAGCACAGATACGCAGTATTTT
>TRBV19|many|TRBJ1-4|TRBD1
CASRAGQAATNEKLFF
TGTGCCAGTAGGGCGGGACAGGCTGCAACTAATGAAAAACTGTTTTTT
>TRBV15|NA|TRBJ1-5|NA
CATSRKATGFNQPQHF
TGTGCCACCAGCAGAAAGGCGACAGGATTCAATCAGCCCCAGCATTTT
>TRBV25-1|NA|TRBJ1-2|NA
CASSDLTAIYGYTF
TGTGCCAGCAGTGATTTGACAGCAATCTATGGCTACACCTTC
>TRBV20-1|NA|TRBJ2-5|NA
CSARGGSPQETQYF
TGCAGTGCTAGAGGCGGGTCTCCCCAAGAGACCCAGTACTTC
>TRBV10-1|NA|TRBJ2-1|NA
CASGWTPSSYNEQFF
TGCGCCAGCGGATGGACCCCGAGCTCCTACAATGAGCAGTTCTTC
>TRBV15|NA|TRBJ2-3|NA
CATSKNFAGSTDTQYF
TGTGCCACCAGCAAAAACTTCGCGGGAAGCACAGATACGCAGTATTTT
>TRBV24-1|NA|TRBJ2-2|TRBD2
CATSDPTSATDTGELFF
TGTGCCACCAGTGACCCGACTAGCGCCACCGACACCGGGGAGCTGTTTTTT
>TRBV29-1|NA|TRBJ2-2|NA
CSVSPPGQGNTGELFF
TGCAGCGTCTCACCACCTGGTCAGGGGAACACCGGGGAGCTGTTTTTT
>TRBV20-1|few|TRBJ2-5|TRBD2
CSARLAGKETQYF
TGCAGTGCTAGACTAGCGGGAAAAGAGACCCAGTACTTC
>TRBV10-3|NA|TRBJ2-7|NA
CAIKAVDSYEQYF
TGTGCCATCAAGGCGGTTGATAGCTACGAGCAGTACTTC
>TRBV19|few|TRBJ2-7|TRBD2
CASSGSGSSTYEQYF
TGTGCCAGTAGTGGAAGCGGGAGTTCCACCTACGAGCAGTACTTC
>TRBV4-2|NA|TRBJ2-7|TRBD1
CASSQDGTGGYEQYF
TGTGCCAGCAGCCAAGACGGGACAGGGGGCTACGAGCAGTACTTC
>TRBV19|NA|TRBJ2-5|NA
CASRQGRGQPQYF
TGTGCCAGTAGACAGGGTCGGGGTCAGCCCCAGTACTTC
>TRBV6-5|many|TRBJ1-1|NA
CASLGGRTEAFF
TGTGCCAGCTTAGGGGGAAGAACTGAAGCTTTCTTT
>TRBV7-3|many|TRBJ2-7|NA
CASSLTGDHEQYF
TGTGCCAGCAGCTTAACAGGGGACCACGAGCAGTACTTC
>TRBV7-9|many|TRBJ1-1|TRBD1
CASSSQGYRGNTEAFF
TGTGCCAGCAGCTCGCAGGGGTACAGGGGGAACACTGAAGCTTTCTTT
>TRBV24-1|few|TRBJ2-1|TRBD1
CASSRTGAYNEQFF
TGTGCCAGCAGCCGGACAGGGGCCTACAATGAGCAGTTCTTC
>TRBV7-9|NA|TRBJ1-2|TRBD1
CASSLGQGSNYGYTF
TGTGCCAGCAGCTTAGGACAGGGGTCTAACTATGGCTACACCTTC
>TRBV5-5|NA|TRBJ1-4|TRBD1
CASSWGTQGIREKLFF
TGTGCCAGCAGCTGGGGCACACAGGGGATTCGAGAAAAACTGTTTTTT
>TRBV5-1|many|TRBJ2-6|NA
CASSNGDSGANVLTF
TGCGCCAGCAGCAATGGGGACTCTGGGGCCAACGTCCTGACTTTC
>TRBV25-1|NA|TRBJ2-7|TRBD1
CASSDWEQGASEQYF
TGTGCCAGCAGTGATTGGGAACAGGGGGCATCCGAGCAGTACTTC